These T cell receptor beta chains were read from a single sample in a study of identical twins. TCRdb recomputed calls from the 5' RACE reads with MiXCR, one row per CDR3 protein. The data show hundreds of thousands of distinct CDR3 sequences, less than 25% seen once. These data also formed part of another study, on T cells expressing NK-cell markers.

The source material was CD4+ T cells sorted from blood. The source of these receptors is a woman under 30 in good health. Both conserved end residues are part of each CDR3. A D gene is named only where the DNA matches it firmly. Clone sizes are given selectively: once, few, many, or a class where the clone is expanded.

v_call	clone_size	j_call	d_call	cdr3_aa	cdr3_nt
TRBV12-3/TRBV12-4	few	TRBJ2-1	NA	CASRLRDSSSYNEQFF	TGTGCCAGCAGACTCCGGGACTCCTCCTCCTACAATGAGCAGTTCTTC
TRBV7-3	few	TRBJ2-5	TRBD2	CASSLAGGFVETQYF	TGTGCCAGCAGCTTAGCGGGGGGGTTTGTGGAGACCCAGTACTTC
TRBV10-3	few	TRBJ1-6	TRBD1	CAISVSGQDNSPLHF	TGTGCCATCAGTGTATCCGGACAGGATAATTCACCCCTCCACTTT
TRBV7-9	few	TRBJ2-1	TRBD2	CASSQWGGRALYNEQFF	TGTGCCAGCAGCCAGTGGGGCGGGAGGGCCTTATACAATGAGCAGTTCTTC
TRBV27	NA	TRBJ2-3	NA	CASSLVTGNTQYF	TGTGCCAGCAGTTTGGTTACGGGGAATACGCAGTATTTT
TRBV20-1	few	TRBJ2-1	TRBD1	CSARGTGKGGYEQFF	TGCAGTGCTAGAGGGACAGGGAAGGGCGGGTACGAGCAGTTCTTC
TRBV12-3/TRBV12-4	few	TRBJ1-5	NA	CASTQAPGQPQHF	TGTGCCAGCACTCAAGCGCCGGGTCAGCCCCAGCATTTT
TRBV5-6	NA	TRBJ2-1	TRBD2	CASSPGTSGTYNEQFF	TGTGCCAGCAGCCCCGGGACTAGCGGAACCTACAATGAGCAGTTCTTC
TRBV5-1	NA	TRBJ2-2	NA	CASSLDGGTGELFF	TGCGCCAGCAGCTTGGACGGGGGCACCGGGGAGCTGTTTTTT
TRBV7-9	NA	TRBJ1-6	NA	CASSLGAGSGNSPLHF	TGTGCCAGCAGCTTAGGGGCGGGGTCAGGGAATTCACCCCTCCACTTT
TRBV7-7	few	TRBJ2-5	NA	CASSPRNQETQYF	TGTGCCAGCAGCCCTAGGAACCAAGAGACCCAGTACTTC
TRBV7-3	NA	TRBJ2-2	NA	CASSIGTGELFF	TGTGCCAGCAGTATAGGGACCGGGGAGCTGTTTTTT
TRBV5-1	many	TRBJ2-1	NA	CASSLGALTYNEQFF	TGCGCCAGCAGCTTGGGGGCGCTTACCTACAATGAGCAGTTCTTC
TRBV7-2	few	TRBJ1-1	TRBD1	CASSARTGTANTEAFF	TGTGCCAGCAGCGCCCGGACCGGGACAGCGAACACTGAAGCTTTCTTT
TRBV3-1	few	TRBJ2-1	NA	CASSLRGGGKGNEQFF	TGTGCCAGCAGCCTTCGAGGGGGGGGCAAGGGGAATGAGCAGTTCTTC
TRBV6-1	few	TRBJ1-2	NA	CASVRTETSYGYTF	TGTGCCAGCGTCAGAACAGAGACTAGCTATGGCTACACCTTC
TRBV6-5	NA	TRBJ2-5	TRBD2	CASSYSMGASGRAKTQYF	TGTGCCAGCAGTTACTCGATGGGGGCTAGCGGGAGGGCAAAGACCCAGTACTTC
TRBV6-1	NA	TRBJ2-7	TRBD1	CASSSRDRGWEYF	TGTGCCAGCAGTAGCCGGGACAGGGGGTGGGAGTACTTC
TRBV6-5	few	TRBJ2-6	NA	CASSLSGTFSGANVLTF	TGTGCCAGCAGTTTATCGGGGACTTTCTCTGGGGCCAACGTCCTGACTTTC
TRBV4-3	NA	TRBJ2-3	NA	CASSQEGASGDTQYF	TGCGCCAGCAGCCAAGAAGGCGCCTCGGGAGATACGCAGTATTTT
TRBV11-2	NA	TRBJ2-3	NA	CASSLLLRGTADTQYF	TGTGCCAGCAGCTTATTGCTTCGGGGGACCGCAGATACGCAGTATTTT
TRBV4-2	NA	TRBJ2-2	NA	CASSQPEGPVNTGELFF	TGTGCCAGCAGCCAACCCGAGGGACCCGTGAACACCGGGGAGCTGTTTTTT
TRBV29-1	NA	TRBJ2-1	NA	CSANRVGVYNEQFF	TGCAGCGCTAATAGGGTTGGGGTATACAATGAGCAGTTCTTC
TRBV6-1	NA	TRBJ1-4	NA	CASSPDLGATNEKLFF	TGTGCCAGCAGCCCTGATTTGGGTGCAACTAATGAAAAACTGTTTTTT
TRBV7-2	NA	TRBJ1-1	NA	CASSVPGHFTEAFF	TGTGCCAGCAGCGTACCGGGACATTTCACTGAAGCTTTCTTT
TRBV6-5	NA	TRBJ2-5	NA	CASSYNSGQETQYF	TGTGCCAGCAGTTACAATAGCGGCCAAGAGACCCAGTACTTC
TRBV5-1	few	TRBJ2-2	TRBD1	CASSNPQGAGELFF	TGCGCCAGCAGCAATCCCCAGGGGGCCGGGGAGCTGTTTTTT
TRBV5-1	many	TRBJ1-2	NA	CASSLDRGYTF	TGCGCCAGCAGCTTGGACAGGGGCTACACCTTC
TRBV6-5	NA	TRBJ2-3	NA	CASSSPGQDTQYF	TGTGCCAGCAGTTCCCCGGGACAAGATACGCAGTATTTT
TRBV11-3	few	TRBJ1-1	NA	CASSKEAGVTEAFF	TGTGCCAGCAGTAAGGAGGCAGGGGTCACTGAAGCTTTCTTT
TRBV5-1	NA	TRBJ1-2	NA	CASSLVPRGGGVDYGYTF	TGCGCCAGCAGCTTGGTTCCGCGAGGGGGGGGAGTAGACTATGGCTACACCTTC
TRBV20-1	NA	TRBJ2-7	NA	CSANPARYEQYF	TGCAGTGCTAATCCTGCTCGCTACGAGCAGTACTTC
TRBV7-2	NA	TRBJ2-2	TRBD2	CASSLRLAGENTGELFF	TGTGCCAGCAGCTTGCGACTAGCGGGAGAGAACACCGGGGAGCTGTTTTTT
TRBV6-6	few	TRBJ1-1	NA	CASSYSLIEAFF	TGTGCCAGCAGTTACTCTCTAATCGAAGCTTTCTTT
TRBV12-3/TRBV12-4	few	TRBJ1-5	NA	CASRGLGVQPQHF	TGTGCCAGCAGGGGCTTGGGGGTTCAGCCCCAGCATTTT
TRBV30	once	TRBJ2-4	NA	CAWSVQWNKRKFQYF	TGTGCCTGGAGTGTACAGTGGAACAAACGGAAATTTCAGTACTTC
TRBV5-1	NA	TRBJ2-5	TRBD1	CASTRQGEETQYF	TGCGCCAGCACGAGACAGGGGGAAGAGACCCAGTACTTC
TRBV11-1	NA	TRBJ2-7	NA	CASSPSRVSPEQYF	TGTGCCAGCAGCCCGAGTCGCGTGAGTCCCGAGCAGTACTTC
TRBV20-1	many	TRBJ1-2	NA	CSARENLVVGYTF	TGCAGTGCTAGAGAAAACCTAGTAGTGGGCTACACCTTC
TRBV10-3	few	TRBJ2-3	NA	CAIRRLLETDTQYF	TGTGCCATCCGTAGACTTCTCGAAACAGATACGCAGTATTTT
TRBV5-1	NA	TRBJ2-1	TRBD2	CASSLPGLAAYNEQFF	TGCGCCAGCAGCCTTCCGGGACTAGCGGCCTACAATGAGCAGTTCTTC
TRBV20-1	NA	TRBJ1-5	TRBD1	CSATTGGNQPQHF	TGCAGTGCAACCACAGGGGGCAATCAGCCCCAGCATTTT
TRBV5-1	NA	TRBJ1-1	NA	CASSNSGPRNTEAFF	TGCGCCAGCAGCAACAGCGGGCCCCGGAACACTGAAGCTTTCTTT
TRBV29-1	few	TRBJ2-6	TRBD1	CSVEETGATEANVLTF	TGCAGCGTTGAAGAGACAGGGGCGACTGAGGCCAACGTCCTGACTTTC
TRBV20-1	few	TRBJ1-2	NA	CSATDINYGYTF	TGCAGTGCTACGGATATCAACTATGGCTACACCTTC
TRBV6-6	few	TRBJ1-1	NA	CASSYGPPTEAFF	TGTGCCAGCAGTTACGGACCTCCAACTGAAGCTTTCTTT
TRBV11-2	NA	TRBJ1-1	NA	CASSFTVENTEAFF	TGTGCCAGCAGCTTTACAGTGGAGAACACTGAAGCTTTCTTT
TRBV7-9	NA	TRBJ2-7	NA	CASSKTASSYEQYF	TGTGCCAGCAGCAAGACCGCAAGCTCCTACGAGCAGTACTTC
TRBV5-1	many	TRBJ1-1	NA	CASSLGQSEAFF	TGCGCCAGCAGCTTGGGACAGAGCGAAGCTTTCTTT
TRBV7-9	NA	TRBJ1-5	NA	CASSDLWDQPQHF	TGTGCCAGCAGCGACCTATGGGATCAGCCCCAGCATTTT
TRBV6-5	NA	TRBJ1-5	NA	CASRQGNDQPQHF	TGTGCCAGCAGACAGGGAAACGATCAGCCCCAGCATTTT
TRBV12-3/TRBV12-4	NA	TRBJ1-4	NA	CASSSTGKKLFF	TGTGCCAGCAGCTCAACAGGGAAAAAACTGTTTTTT
TRBV12-3/TRBV12-4	NA	TRBJ2-3	NA	CASSLSSPRTDTQYF	TGTGCCAGCAGTTTATCGTCCCCCAGGACAGATACGCAGTATTTT
TRBV5-5	NA	TRBJ2-3	NA	CASGASWSDTQYF	TGTGCCAGCGGGGCTAGTTGGTCAGATACGCAGTATTTT
TRBV11-2	NA	TRBJ2-7	TRBD2	CASSARGRRTSGRLAYEQYF	TGTGCCAGCAGCGCGAGGGGCCGTAGGACTAGCGGCCGATTGGCCTACGAGCAGTACTTC
TRBV9	few	TRBJ2-2	TRBD1	CASSKGQGAGELFF	TGTGCCAGCAGTAAAGGGCAGGGGGCCGGGGAGCTGTTTTTT
TRBV6-4	many	TRBJ2-7	NA	CASSDPSPLGDVYEQYF	TGTGCCAGCAGTGACCCTAGCCCACTTGGGGACGTCTACGAGCAGTACTTC
TRBV6-1	many	TRBJ1-1	NA	CASSRGGGGEAFF	TGTGCCAGCAGTCGCGGCGGAGGGGGTGAAGCTTTCTTT